The T cell receptor (beta chain) described here comes from a study of control samples from healthy donors and cancer patients. Sequencing used immunoSEQ multiplex PCR; TCRdb keeps in-frame clones, though not all of them. The sample contains 80,000 or so clones, 91% of which appear only once. The CDR3 extends over 17 amino acids. The germline V gene encodes CDR1 ENHRY and CDR2 SYGVKD. V was trimmed by 4 bases and J by 0 bases, leaving 18 bases between them. This clone was detected once. The chain employs TRBV10-3 and TRBJ2-5; D might be TRBD1 (5 bases). Sequencing was carried out using blood. This TCR came from a man in his fifties in good health. The CDR3 DNA reads TGTGCCATCAGTGGGGTGGGGCGGTCAGTAGACCAAGAGACCCAGTACTTC. This encodes CAISGVGRSVDQETQYF.